This T cell receptor beta chain was captured in a study of cytomegalovirus exposure and HLA in healthy donors. General observations from the study: Highly shared variants forming one cluster were likely a sequencing artifact.

Amplification used 60 Vbeta primers and 13 Jbeta primers. Generated by immunoSEQ multiplex PCR, the TCRdb table keeps only in-frame clones and is missing some. The sample shows approximately 150,000 clones, just over 75% of them seen only once. Regarding this clone: Its antigen is undetermined.

The CDR3 length is 15 residues. Germline values: CDR1 SGHVS, CDR2 FNYEAQ. The germline V and J ends were trimmed by 2 bases and 3 bases, with 11 bases remaining between them. This receptor was taken from a man aged 35 to 55 in good health and CMV-seronegative. The chain has TRBV7-6 and TRBJ2-1; TRBD1 is a possible D gene (5 bases). Sample: PBMCs. The DNA for the CDR3 is TGTGCCAGCAGCTTACGACAGTCCCACTACAATGAGCAGTTCTTC. It yields the protein CASSLRQSHYNEQFF.